A selection of T cell receptor beta chains follows, all from one sample in a study of early T cells in non-severe SARS-CoV-2 infection. TCRdb ran MiXCR on the 5' RACE reads and lists one entry per CDR3 protein. There are over 95,000 distinct CDR3 sequences in the sample; roughly 15% occur only once, and roughly 1.2% lies in the top ten. Specimen: whole blood. These receptors all come from an adult who was a healthcare worker with PCR-confirmed SARS-CoV-2 infection or an uninfected control (not recorded which). Both conserved end residues are part of each CDR3. The D gene is left open where the match is weak. Rows may omit the clone size; those that give it use once, few, many or a size class.

J gene: TRBJ1-1; D gene: NA; clone size: NA; V gene: TRBV5-1; CDR3 DNA: TGCGCCGCGAAGGTTAGGAGGACTGAAGCTTTCTTT; CDR3 protein: CAAKVRRTEAFF
J gene: TRBJ2-5; D gene: NA; clone size: few; V gene: TRBV5-4; CDR3 DNA: TGTGCCAGCAGCTCCTCTAGCGTGAGGACGGAGACCCAGTACTTC; CDR3 protein: CASSSSSVRTETQYF
J gene: TRBJ2-7; D gene: NA; clone size: many; V gene: TRBV9; CDR3 DNA: TGTGCCAGCAGCGTTGATGGGGTTGAGCAGTACTTC; CDR3 protein: CASSVDGVEQYF
J gene: TRBJ2-7; D gene: NA; clone size: NA; V gene: TRBV28; CDR3 DNA: TGTGCCAGCAGTTTGGGGGGTAGACCCTACGAGCAGTACTTC; CDR3 protein: CASSLGGRPYEQYF
J gene: TRBJ1-3; D gene: NA; clone size: NA; V gene: TRBV29-1; CDR3 DNA: TGCAGCGCTGGGGTGAACTCTGGAAACACCGTATATTTT; CDR3 protein: CSAGVNSGNTVYF
J gene: TRBJ2-7; D gene: NA; clone size: NA; V gene: TRBV5-4; CDR3 DNA: TGTGCCAGCAGCTTTACGAGCGGCTCCTACGAGCAGTACTTC; CDR3 protein: CASSFTSGSYEQYF
J gene: TRBJ2-5; D gene: NA; clone size: NA; V gene: TRBV12-3/TRBV12-4; CDR3 DNA: TGTGCCAGCAGTTTAGCTCGAGGAGGGTCGATACAAGAGACCCAGTACTTC; CDR3 protein: CASSLARGGSIQETQYF
J gene: TRBJ1-6; D gene: NA; clone size: NA; V gene: TRBV25-1; CDR3 DNA: TGTGCCAGCTCGAGCCTGAAGGGTAATTCACCCCTCCACTTT; CDR3 protein: CASSSLKGNSPLHF
J gene: TRBJ2-7; D gene: TRBD2; clone size: NA; V gene: TRBV7-8; CDR3 DNA: TGTGCCAGCAGCTTAGCGAGACTAGCGGGAGACCAGTACTTC; CDR3 protein: CASSLARLAGDQYF
J gene: TRBJ2-3; D gene: NA; clone size: many; V gene: TRBV9; CDR3 DNA: TGTGCCAGCAGCCAACAGGGCCCTAGCACAGATACGCAGTATTTT; CDR3 protein: CASSQQGPSTDTQYF
J gene: TRBJ2-5; D gene: NA; clone size: NA; V gene: TRBV7-6; CDR3 DNA: TGTGCCAGCAGCTCCTGGGCCCCAGGCCAAGAGACCCAGTACTTC; CDR3 protein: CASSSWAPGQETQYF
J gene: TRBJ2-7; D gene: TRBD1; clone size: NA; V gene: TRBV29-1; CDR3 DNA: TGCAGCGTTGAACACAGGGGGACCTACGAGCAGTACTTC; CDR3 protein: CSVEHRGTYEQYF
J gene: TRBJ2-7; D gene: NA; clone size: NA; V gene: TRBV2; CDR3 DNA: TGTGCCAGCAAGGGGACCTCAACCTACGAGCAGTACTTC; CDR3 protein: CASKGTSTYEQYF
J gene: TRBJ2-1; D gene: TRBD2; clone size: NA; V gene: TRBV2; CDR3 DNA: TGTGCCAGCAGTCCCTCTCGCGGGGGGATCTACAATGAGCAGTTCTTC; CDR3 protein: CASSPSRGGIYNEQFF
J gene: TRBJ2-1; D gene: TRBD1; clone size: many; V gene: TRBV6-2/TRBV6-3; CDR3 DNA: TGTGCCAGCAGTTGGGACAGTTTATTCAATGAGCAGTTCTTC; CDR3 protein: CASSWDSLFNEQFF
J gene: TRBJ1-2; D gene: NA; clone size: many; V gene: TRBV12-5; CDR3 DNA: TGTGCTAGTGGTCCCCCCCGGGACAATTATGGCTACACCTTC; CDR3 protein: CASGPPRDNYGYTF
J gene: TRBJ2-7; D gene: TRBD1; clone size: NA; V gene: TRBV10-3; CDR3 DNA: TGTGCCATCAGGCCGGGACAGGGGGAAACCTACGAGCAGTACTTC; CDR3 protein: CAIRPGQGETYEQYF
J gene: TRBJ2-6; D gene: NA; clone size: few; V gene: TRBV12-3/TRBV12-4; CDR3 DNA: TGTGCCAGCAGTTTCTTCGGTCTCAACTCTGGGGCCAACGTCCTGACTTTC; CDR3 protein: CASSFFGLNSGANVLTF
J gene: TRBJ2-7; D gene: NA; clone size: few; V gene: TRBV4-3; CDR3 DNA: TGCGCCAGCAGCCAAGGGTACTCCCCAGGGGCCTACGAGCAGTACTTC; CDR3 protein: CASSQGYSPGAYEQYF
J gene: TRBJ2-7; D gene: NA; clone size: few; V gene: TRBV7-8; CDR3 DNA: TGTGCCAGCAGCCCCAATGTTGGCGGTACCTACGAGCAGTACTTC; CDR3 protein: CASSPNVGGTYEQYF
J gene: TRBJ2-2; D gene: TRBD1; clone size: NA; V gene: TRBV27; CDR3 DNA: TGTGCCAGCAGTCCGACGGACAGGCTATCTTCGAACACCGGGGAGCTGTTTTTT; CDR3 protein: CASSPTDRLSSNTGELFF
J gene: TRBJ2-1; D gene: TRBD2; clone size: once; V gene: TRBV27; CDR3 DNA: TGTGCCAGCAGTTTATATAGGACTAGCATGGGCAATGAGCAGTTCTTC; CDR3 protein: CASSLYRTSMGNEQFF
J gene: TRBJ2-4; D gene: NA; clone size: NA; V gene: TRBV18; CDR3 DNA: TGTGCCAGCTCCCCGCCGACTGGGAACATTCAGTACTTC; CDR3 protein: CASSPPTGNIQYF
J gene: TRBJ2-7; D gene: TRBD1; clone size: NA; V gene: TRBV12-3/TRBV12-4; CDR3 DNA: TGTGCCAGCAGTTTAGGACAGGGAAAGGGCTCCTACGAGCAGTACTTC; CDR3 protein: CASSLGQGKGSYEQYF
J gene: TRBJ2-3; D gene: TRBD1; clone size: few; V gene: TRBV28; CDR3 DNA: TGTGCCAGCAGAAGACAGGGGAGAAAGACAGATACGCAGTATTTT; CDR3 protein: CASRRQGRKTDTQYF
J gene: TRBJ2-7; D gene: TRBD1; clone size: few; V gene: TRBV5-1; CDR3 DNA: TGCGCCAGCAGCTTCACAGGGGGAAGCCCCTCCTACGAGCAGTACTTC; CDR3 protein: CASSFTGGSPSYEQYF
J gene: TRBJ1-5; D gene: NA; clone size: many; V gene: TRBV7-8; CDR3 DNA: TGTGCCAGCAGCTTATATGAGGGTCACGGGGAGCCCCAGCATTTT; CDR3 protein: CASSLYEGHGEPQHF
J gene: TRBJ1-1; D gene: TRBD1; clone size: NA; V gene: TRBV27; CDR3 DNA: TGTGCCAGCAGGGGCATGGACAGGGGAGACACTGAAGCTTTCTTT; CDR3 protein: CASRGMDRGDTEAFF
J gene: TRBJ1-5; D gene: NA; clone size: NA; V gene: TRBV28; CDR3 DNA: TGTGCCAGCAGTTCCTCGGGGGAGGGGAGAAATCAGCCCCAGCATTTT; CDR3 protein: CASSSSGEGRNQPQHF
J gene: TRBJ2-6; D gene: NA; clone size: few; V gene: TRBV7-2; CDR3 DNA: TGTGCCAGCAGCCGGGACCTCTCTGGGGCCAACGTCCTGACTTTC; CDR3 protein: CASSRDLSGANVLTF
J gene: TRBJ2-7; D gene: NA; clone size: few; V gene: TRBV30; CDR3 DNA: TGTGCCTGGAGTGTAGAACGGTACGAGCAGTACTTC; CDR3 protein: CAWSVERYEQYF
J gene: TRBJ2-3; D gene: TRBD2; clone size: few; V gene: TRBV27; CDR3 DNA: TGTGCCATCGCCGCTAGCGGGAGAGGGTATACGCAGTATTTT; CDR3 protein: CAIAASGRGYTQYF
J gene: TRBJ2-5; D gene: NA; clone size: once; V gene: TRBV20-1; CDR3 DNA: TGCAGTGCTAGAGAGCCGAGCGGATACCAAGAGACCCAGTACTTC; CDR3 protein: CSAREPSGYQETQYF
J gene: TRBJ2-5; D gene: NA; clone size: few; V gene: TRBV29-1; CDR3 DNA: TGCAGCGCCGGGCCCCAAGAGACCCAGTACTTC; CDR3 protein: CSAGPQETQYF
J gene: TRBJ2-3; D gene: TRBD2; clone size: few; V gene: TRBV4-1; CDR3 DNA: TGCGCCAGCAGCCACCGGACTAGCGGAGTCGGGGTGGATACGCAGTATTTT; CDR3 protein: CASSHRTSGVGVDTQYF
J gene: TRBJ2-4; D gene: NA; clone size: NA; V gene: TRBV6-2/TRBV6-3; CDR3 DNA: TGTGCCAGCAGTTACGGCAACAGGCGGATAGCCAAAAACATTCAGTACTTC; CDR3 protein: CASSYGNRRIAKNIQYF
J gene: TRBJ1-2; D gene: NA; clone size: few; V gene: TRBV20-1; CDR3 DNA: TGCAGTGCCGAAGCTTGGATGGGGTACGACTATGGCTACACCTTC; CDR3 protein: CSAEAWMGYDYGYTF
J gene: TRBJ2-7; D gene: TRBD2; clone size: NA; V gene: TRBV12-3/TRBV12-4; CDR3 DNA: TGTGCCACTCGGACTAGCGGGATCGACGAGCAGTACTTC; CDR3 protein: CATRTSGIDEQYF
J gene: TRBJ2-2; D gene: NA; clone size: NA; V gene: TRBV25-1; CDR3 DNA: TGTGCCAGCAGTGAACAGGGTGGTAGCACCGGGGAGCTGTTTTTT; CDR3 protein: CASSEQGGSTGELFF
J gene: TRBJ2-3; D gene: TRBD2; clone size: many; V gene: TRBV29-1; CDR3 DNA: TGCAGCGTTGAAGAAGGCGGGAGGAGGATGGATACGCAGTATTTT; CDR3 protein: CSVEEGGRRMDTQYF
J gene: TRBJ2-7; D gene: NA; clone size: NA; V gene: TRBV7-2; CDR3 DNA: TGTGCCAGCAGCTTAGACCGGGGGAACCTCTACGAGCAGTACTTC; CDR3 protein: CASSLDRGNLYEQYF
J gene: TRBJ2-7; D gene: NA; clone size: NA; V gene: TRBV18; CDR3 DNA: TGTGCCAGCTCACCGCGTGGGGCCAGGGACTACGAGCAGTACTTC; CDR3 protein: CASSPRGARDYEQYF
J gene: TRBJ2-3; D gene: NA; clone size: NA; V gene: TRBV9; CDR3 DNA: TGTGCCAGCAGCGTAAACCCAGATACGCAGTATTTT; CDR3 protein: CASSVNPDTQYF
J gene: TRBJ1-2; D gene: NA; clone size: NA; V gene: TRBV5-6; CDR3 DNA: TGTGCCAGCAGCTCTCCTGGGGGCTATGGCTACACCTTC; CDR3 protein: CASSSPGGYGYTF
J gene: TRBJ1-6; D gene: TRBD1; clone size: many; V gene: TRBV5-1; CDR3 DNA: TGCGCCAGCAGGACAACCGGGACAGGGAATAATTCACCCCTCCACTTT; CDR3 protein: CASRTTGTGNNSPLHF
J gene: TRBJ2-7; D gene: NA; clone size: NA; V gene: TRBV7-9; CDR3 DNA: TGTGCCAGCAGCTTAGAAAGCTACGACCTCTCGGGGAAGAACTCCTACGAGCAGTACTTC; CDR3 protein: CASSLESYDLSGKNSYEQYF
J gene: TRBJ2-7; D gene: NA; clone size: few; V gene: TRBV4-3; CDR3 DNA: TGCGCCAGCAGCCAAGAATATACAGGGTCCTACGAGCAGTACTTC; CDR3 protein: CASSQEYTGSYEQYF
J gene: TRBJ1-3; D gene: NA; clone size: NA; V gene: TRBV6-6; CDR3 DNA: TGTGCCAGCAGGAGAGGGGGGCCCCAGCCCTCTGGAAACACCATATATTTT; CDR3 protein: CASRRGGPQPSGNTIYF
J gene: TRBJ2-5; D gene: NA; clone size: few; V gene: TRBV28; CDR3 DNA: TGTGCCAGCAGTTTTGGACAATCCTACCAAGAGACCCAGTACTTC; CDR3 protein: CASSFGQSYQETQYF
J gene: TRBJ2-2; D gene: NA; clone size: NA; V gene: TRBV28; CDR3 DNA: TGTGCCAGCAGTTTATATGTGAACACCGGGGAGCTGTTTTTT; CDR3 protein: CASSLYVNTGELFF
J gene: TRBJ2-2; D gene: NA; clone size: NA; V gene: TRBV14; CDR3 DNA: TGTGCCAGCAGCCAAGTCCTGAGGCTCGCGAACACCGGGGAGCTGTTTTTT; CDR3 protein: CASSQVLRLANTGELFF
J gene: TRBJ1-5; D gene: TRBD1; clone size: NA; V gene: TRBV15; CDR3 DNA: TGTGCCACCAGCAGGGACAGGGTCTCTGGGCAGCCCCAGCATTTT; CDR3 protein: CATSRDRVSGQPQHF
J gene: TRBJ1-3; D gene: NA; clone size: few; V gene: TRBV5-1; CDR3 DNA: TGCGCCAGCAGGTCGGGACCTTTTATGCTGGGCTCTGGAAACACCATATATTTT; CDR3 protein: CASRSGPFMLGSGNTIYF
J gene: TRBJ1-6; D gene: NA; clone size: NA; V gene: TRBV4-3; CDR3 DNA: TGCGCCAGCAGCCAAACTCAATCAGGCGCGTATAATTCACCCCTCCACTTT; CDR3 protein: CASSQTQSGAYNSPLHF
J gene: TRBJ1-5; D gene: NA; clone size: few; V gene: TRBV28; CDR3 DNA: TGTGCCAGCAGTTTAGGAGGGTTAAAGCCCCAGCATTTT; CDR3 protein: CASSLGGLKPQHF